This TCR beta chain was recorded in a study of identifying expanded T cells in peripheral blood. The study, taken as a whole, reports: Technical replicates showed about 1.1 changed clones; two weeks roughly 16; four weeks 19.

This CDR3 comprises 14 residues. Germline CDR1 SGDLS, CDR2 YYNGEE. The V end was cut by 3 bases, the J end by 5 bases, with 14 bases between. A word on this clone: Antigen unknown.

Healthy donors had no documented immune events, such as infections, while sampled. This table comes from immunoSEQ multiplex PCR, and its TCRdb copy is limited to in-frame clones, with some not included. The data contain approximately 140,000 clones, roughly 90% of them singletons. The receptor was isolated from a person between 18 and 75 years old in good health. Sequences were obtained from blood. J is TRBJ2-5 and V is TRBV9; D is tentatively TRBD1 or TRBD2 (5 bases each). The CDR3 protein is CASSALGTGETQYF. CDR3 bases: TGTGCCAGCAGCGCACTGGGGACCGGGGAGACCCAGTACTTC.